Following are 5 T cell receptor beta chains from one sample sequenced in a study of cytomegalovirus exposure and HLA in healthy donors. The PCR made use of 60 Vbeta and 13 Jbeta primers. This table comes from immunoSEQ multiplex PCR, and its TCRdb copy is limited to in-frame clones, with some not included. The sample records 150,000 to 200,000 clones, less than 75% being singletons. Material for sequencing was PBMCs. The receptors originated from a girl under 18 in good health and CMV-seronegative.

CDR3 loop: CASSFTGSIYEQYF. In DNA, the CDR3 is TGTGCCAGCAGCTTTACAGGGTCAATCTACGAGCAGTACTTC. The chain recombines TRBV7-2 with TRBJ2-7, with a tentative D call TRBD1 (6 bases). V was shortened by 3 bases and J by 3 bases, with 12 bases between the two germline ends. Germline lookup yields CDR1 SGHTA and CDR2 FQGNSA. The length of the CDR3 is 14 residues.

V is TRBV6-1 and J is TRBJ1-2; 8 positions match TRBD1. Trimming took 4 bases from V and 8 from J; bases not matched to a gene: 9. The length of the CDR3 is 14 residues. Germline V gene lookup returns CDR1 MNHNS and CDR2 SASEGT. The DNA of the CDR3 is TGTGCCAGCAGTGCCCAGGGGGCGCAAAGAGGCTACACCTTC. Protein product: CASSAQGAQRGYTF.

The chain recombines TRBV9 with TRBJ2-2; 8 bases line up with TRBD1. Germline V gene data show CDR1 as SGDLS and CDR2 as YYNGEE. The trim removed 2 bases at V and 2 bases at J, leaving 5 bases unmatched. This CDR3 has 16 amino acids. Written as DNA, the CDR3 is TGTGCCAGCAGCGTGGCGACAGGGGTTAACACCGGGGAGCTGTTTTTT. Translation: CASSVATGVNTGELFF.

The chain couples TRBV30 to TRBJ2-3; D gene unclear. The CDR3 contains 13 residues. The V gene lost 4 bases and the J gene lost 2 bases, with 10 bases spanning the gap. The V gene's germline CDR1 is GTSNPN and CDR2 SVGIG (reference sequence). CDR3 nucleotide sequence: TGTGCCTGGAACGTCGGGTACACAGATACGCAGTATTTT. As protein: CAWNVGYTDTQYF.

Here the CDR3 DNA reads TGTGCCAGCAGCTTTAATAGCGGGGTCGGGGAGACCCAGTACTTC. Translation: CASSFNSGVGETQYF. The chain recombines TRBV7-2 with TRBJ2-5; 8 positions match TRBD2. The CDR3 loop spans 15 amino acids. Germline CDR1 is SGHTA and CDR2 is FQGNSA. V lost 3 bases to trimming and J lost 5 bases; unmatched junction nucleotides: 8.